Below are 21 T cell receptor beta chains sequenced from a single sample in a study of blood T cell repertoires in COVID-19. Data came from immunoSEQ multiplex PCR; TCRdb stores just in-frame clones and leaves some out. Of roughly 120,000 clones in the sample, 87% were seen once. Sequencing input: peripheral blood. These receptors originate from a woman between 65 and 79 years old with acute or convalescent COVID-19.

V and J are TRBV12-3 or TRBV12-4 and TRBJ2-1, with 10 positions matching TRBD1. There are 13 residues in the CDR3. Trimming removed 10 bases from V and 6 bases from J; junction bases left unmatched: 6. The CDR3 sequence: CATRTGGVNEQFF. The CDR3 region has the DNA TGTGCCACCCGGACAGGGGGTGTCAATGAGCAGTTCTTC.

CDR3 nucleotides: TGTGCCAGCAGCTTAGGAGCGGGGGACAGGGCCACTGAAGCTTTCTTT. It specifies CASSLGAGDRATEAFF. The gene calls are TRBV11-2 and TRBJ1-1; TRBD1 aligns across 9 bases. The CDR3 sequence is 16 residues long. Trimming at V came to 1 base and at J to 4 bases, leaving 7 bases not matched to a gene. Germline V gene data show CDR1 as SGHAT and CDR2 as FQNNGV.

The CDR3 reads CASGPGFSYNEQFF. In nucleotides, the CDR3 is TGTGCCAGTGGTCCGGGGTTCTCCTACAATGAGCAGTTCTTC. This chain uses TRBV19 with TRBJ2-1, with D possibly matching TRBD2 (5 bases). The CDR3 is made up of 14 amino acids. Germline CDR1 and CDR2: LNHDA and SQIVND (reference sequence). Deletions cut 8 bases from V and 0 bases from J, with 11 bases between.

The chain couples TRBV29-1 to TRBJ1-1, with TRBD1 as a possible D gene (5 bases). The V and J ends lost 7 bases and 0 bases respectively, with 9 bases between them. The CDR3 length is 12 residues. Per the germline V gene, CDR1 is SQVTM and CDR2 is ANQGSEA. CDR3 bases: TGCAGCGGCAGGGATTTGAACACTGAAGCTTTCTTT. It yields the protein CSGRDLNTEAFF.

The chain is built from TRBV6-5 and TRBJ1-1; D is undetermined. V dropped 0 bases and J dropped 4 bases, with 15 bases sitting between them. In germline, CDR1 is MNHEY, CDR2 SVGAGI. The CDR3 runs 16 residues. CDR3 protein: CASSYSGEGVSTEAFF. The CDR3 DNA reads TGTGCCAGCAGTTACTCCGGTGAGGGAGTGAGCACTGAAGCTTTCTTT.

This sequence joins TRBV4-1 and TRBJ1-4; D is ambiguous. The CDR3 has 13 residues. In germline, CDR1 is MGHRA, CDR2 YSYEKL. V lost 6 bases and J lost 5, with 10 bases in between. The CDR3 sequence: CASRPRENEKLFF. In nucleotides, the CDR3 is TGCGCCAGCAGACCCCGGGAGAATGAAAAACTGTTTTTT.

This clone was counted once. The chain combines TRBV3-1 (or the pseudogene TRBV3-2) with TRBJ1-3, with TRBD1 matching over 7 bases. Looked up from germline, CDR1 is LGHDT and CDR2 is YNNKEL (reference sequence). The CDR3 spans 15 residues. J gave up 4 bases and V 2 bases, and 5 bases lay outside the gene matches. CDR3 protein: CASSQKGTVGNTIYF. CDR3 DNA sequence: TGTGCCAGCAGCCAAAAAGGGACAGTAGGAAACACCATATATTTT.

The chain carries TRBV18 and TRBJ1-4; no clear D. Deletions cut 0 bases from V and 4 bases from J, with 9 bases between. The CDR3 spans 15 residues. Germline CDR1 is KGHSH and CDR2 is LQKENI. CDR3 sequence: CASSPPNESNEKLFF. CDR3 nucleotides: TGTGCCAGCTCACCACCTAACGAGAGTAATGAAAAACTGTTTTTT.

The CDR3 bases are TGTGCCAGCAGCCCAGGGGACAGGGTATTAGGCGAGCAGTACTTC. Translation: CASSPGDRVLGEQYF. The J gene is TRBJ2-7, the V gene TRBV5-4, with TRBD1 identical over 9 bases. Germline assignment: CDR1 SGHNT and CDR2 YYREEE (reference sequence). The ends lost 4 bases at V and 6 bases at J; junction bases unmatched: 11. CDR3 size: 15 residues.

This chain joins TRBV4-1 and TRBJ1-4; unclear D gene. This CDR3 contains 16 residues. Trimming took 0 bases from V and 2 from J, leaving 10 bases between them. CDR1 is MGHRA, CDR2 YSYEKL, per germline. The CDR3 nucleotides read TGCGCCAGCAGCCAAGATCTGCACGGGACTAATGAAAAACTGTTTTTT. This encodes CASSQDLHGTNEKLFF.

The chain combines TRBV28 with TRBJ1-1, with 10 positions matching TRBD1. Germline V lookup: CDR1 MDHEN, CDR2 SYDVKM. V lost 6 bases, J lost 7 bases, and 5 bases stayed unmatched. The CDR3 spans 13 residues. Here the CDR3 reads CASSPGQGGEAFF. CDR3 DNA sequence: TGTGCCAGCAGCCCCGGACAGGGGGGTGAAGCTTTCTTT.

The chain couples TRBV20-1 to TRBJ1-2; TRBD1 matches 7 bases. Germline V CDR1 and CDR2: DFQATT, SNEGSKA (reference sequence). J was trimmed by 6 bases and V by 3 bases; bases with no gene match: 4. This CDR3 spans 12 amino acids. The CDR3, as DNA: TGCAGTGCTAGTGACAGGGTAAATGGCTACACCTTC. Translation gives CSASDRVNGYTF.

This clone was picked up one time. The chain links TRBV3-1 (or the pseudogene TRBV3-2) to TRBJ1-6, with TRBD1 as a possible D gene (6 bases). V was cut by 4 bases and J by 10 bases, with 17 bases left in between. This CDR3 has 15 amino acids. In germline, CDR1 is LGHDT, CDR2 YNNKEL (reference sequence). CDR3 loop: CASSRDGVGGSPLHF. CDR3 DNA: TGTGCCAGCAGCCGTGATGGTGTTGGGGGCTCACCCCTCCACTTT.

The V gene is TRBV5-1, the J gene TRBJ2-2; 9 nucleotides line up with TRBD2. The CDR3 length is 17 residues. CDR1 SGHRS and CDR2 YFSETQ come from the germline V gene. J lost 7 bases, V lost 1 base, and 11 bases had no gene match. The CDR3: CASSLQGSGGQGGELFF. The DNA of the CDR3 is TGCGCCAGCAGCTTGCAGGGTAGCGGGGGACAAGGCGGGGAGCTGTTTTTT.

This clone occurred once. The V call is TRBV7-3, the J call TRBJ2-2; 7 nucleotides agree with TRBD2. The CDR3 runs 15 residues. The V and J ends lost 5 bases and 7 bases, in that order; junction bases with no gene match: 10. CDR1 and CDR2 from the germline V gene are SGHTA and FQGTGA. Written as DNA, the CDR3 is TGTGCCAGCAGCCCAAGGGGAGGGAACCACGGGGAGCTGTTTTTT. Protein: CASSPRGGNHGELFF.

This clone was found once. The chain joins TRBV5-1 to TRBJ2-3; D call uncertain. Trimming cost V 4 bases and J 2 bases, with 14 bases left between them. CDR3 length equals 15 residues. In germline, CDR1 is SGHRS, CDR2 YFSETQ. The CDR3 reads CASSDGSAPTDTQYF. As DNA, the CDR3 is TGCGCCAGCAGCGACGGGTCGGCCCCCACAGATACGCAGTATTTT.

V is TRBV28 and J is TRBJ1-2; D possibly corresponds to TRBD1 (5 bases). This CDR3 spans 14 amino acids. Trimming cost V 5 bases and J 3 bases, with 13 bases left between them. The germline V gene encodes CDR1 MDHEN and CDR2 SYDVKM. The CDR3 DNA reads TGTGCCAGCAGTCCCCCGACAGAGTACTATGGCTACACCTTC. Protein sequence: CASSPPTEYYGYTF.

The chain employs TRBV29-1 and TRBJ1-2; TRBD1 agrees at 7 bases. Looked up from germline, CDR1 is SQVTM and CDR2 is ANQGSEA. The CDR3 sequence is 12 residues long. The V and J ends lost 3 bases and 8 bases, in that order; junction bases with no gene match: 6. CDR3 in DNA: TGCAGCGTTGATAAGGGGGCGGGGGGCTACACCTTC. The encoded protein is CSVDKGAGGYTF.

This clone was seen only once. The chain recombines TRBV11-2 with TRBJ1-2, with D tentatively TRBD1 (5 bases). The length of the CDR3 is 13 residues. CDR1 and CDR2 from the germline V gene are SGHAT and FQNNGV. V lost 5 bases to trimming and J lost 9 bases, with 16 bases between them. The CDR3 reads CASSPWDSNRYTF. The CDR3 DNA reads TGTGCCAGCAGCCCCTGGGACTCCAACCGCTACACCTTC. Full variable domain (rest looked up from reference TRBV11-2 and TRBJ1-2): EAGVAQSPRYKIIEKRQSVAFWCNPISGHATLYWYQQILGQGPKLLIQFQNNGVVDDSQLPKDRFSAERLKGVDSTLKIQPAKLEDSAVYLCASSPWDSNRYTFGSGTRLTVV.

CDR3: CASGLDKTAFF. CDR3 DNA sequence: TGTGCTAGTGGTTTGGACAAAACCGCTTTCTTT. V usage is TRBV12-5 and J usage is TRBJ1-1; D unresolved. The V end was cut by 1 base, the J end by 11 bases, with 8 bases between. The CDR3 totals 11 residues. The germline V gene has CDR1 LGHNT and CDR2 FRNRAP.

This clone was detected only a few times. The rearrangement joins TRBV6-1 to TRBJ1-3; 9 bases match TRBD1. CDR3 length: 13 residues. From germline, CDR1 is MNHNS and CDR2 SASEGT. Losses at the gene ends were 2 bases for V and 14 bases for J; bases not matched to a gene: 7. Here the CDR3 DNA reads TGTGCCAGCAGTGAACCCTCGGGACAGGGCTTATATTTT. Its translation: CASSEPSGQGLYF.